The rows below give T cell receptor beta chains drawn from one sample of a study of blood T cell repertoires in COVID-19. TCRdb keeps only in-frame clones here, not all; method: immunoSEQ multiplex PCR. The sample has 250,000 to 300,000 clones, 85% to 90% seen once. The sample taken for sequencing was peripheral blood. These receptors all come from a woman aged 25-40 years with COVID-19, enrolled during active disease. Both conserved end residues are part of each CDR3. A D gene is named only where the DNA matches it firmly. The listing skips clone size in some rows; elsewhere it reads once, few, many or a size class.

v_call: TRBV19; clone_size: few; cdr3_length: 15; d_call: TRBD1; j_call: TRBJ1-2; cdr3_aa: CASSSGGQGNYGYTF; cdr3_nt: TGTGCCAGTAGTTCCGGGGGACAGGGAAACTATGGCTACACCTTC
v_call: TRBV13; clone_size: NA; cdr3_length: 14; d_call: NA; j_call: TRBJ1-3; cdr3_aa: CASSLPTTGNTIYF; cdr3_nt: TGTGCCAGCAGCTTGCCGACAACTGGAAACACCATATATTTT
v_call: TRBV7-9; clone_size: NA; cdr3_length: 14; d_call: TRBD2; j_call: TRBJ2-7; cdr3_aa: CASSLAGTRGEQYF; cdr3_nt: TGTGCCAGCAGCTTAGCTGGGACTAGAGGCGAGCAGTACTTC
v_call: TRBV29-1; clone_size: NA; cdr3_length: 13; d_call: TRBD2; j_call: TRBJ2-3; cdr3_aa: CSVGTSGSDTQYF; cdr3_nt: TGCAGCGTGGGGACTAGCGGGTCAGATACGCAGTATTTT
v_call: TRBV5-1; clone_size: once; cdr3_length: 16; d_call: TRBD2; j_call: TRBJ2-2; cdr3_aa: CASGTTSGVNTGELFF; cdr3_nt: TGCGCCAGCGGCACGACTAGCGGGGTCAACACCGGGGAGCTGTTTTTT
v_call: TRBV6-1; clone_size: NA; cdr3_length: 16; d_call: NA; j_call: TRBJ2-1; cdr3_aa: CASSGIRGLVYNEQFF; cdr3_nt: TGTGCCAGCAGTGGAATTAGGGGACTGGTCTACAATGAGCAGTTCTTC
v_call: TRBV18; clone_size: NA; cdr3_length: 14; d_call: NA; j_call: TRBJ1-1; cdr3_aa: CASSLGTENTEAFF; cdr3_nt: TGTGCCAGCTCATTGGGCACTGAGAACACTGAAGCTTTCTTT
v_call: TRBV2; clone_size: many; cdr3_length: 14; d_call: NA; j_call: TRBJ2-7; cdr3_aa: CASMPRWSSYEQYF; cdr3_nt: TGTGCCAGCATGCCGCGCTGGAGCTCCTACGAGCAGTACTTC
v_call: TRBV11-2; clone_size: few; cdr3_length: 14; d_call: NA; j_call: TRBJ1-1; cdr3_aa: CASSLLTANTEAFF; cdr3_nt: TGTGCCAGCAGCTTGCTGACAGCAAACACTGAAGCTTTCTTT
v_call: TRBV13; clone_size: NA; cdr3_length: 14; d_call: NA; j_call: TRBJ2-3; cdr3_aa: CASSRTRLTDTQYF; cdr3_nt: TGTGCCAGCAGCAGGACACGTCTCACAGATACGCAGTATTTT
v_call: TRBV28; clone_size: NA; cdr3_length: 16; d_call: TRBD1; j_call: TRBJ1-2; cdr3_aa: CASSFPTGVHIYGYTF; cdr3_nt: TGTGCCAGCAGTTTTCCTACAGGGGTTCATATCTATGGCTACACCTTC
v_call: TRBV4-2; clone_size: NA; cdr3_length: 17; d_call: NA; j_call: TRBJ2-1; cdr3_aa: CASSQLSGSPGLNEQFF; cdr3_nt: TGTGCCAGCAGCCAATTATCGGGATCCCCGGGTCTCAATGAGCAGTTCTTC
v_call: TRBV3-1/TRBV3-2; clone_size: NA; cdr3_length: 15; d_call: NA; j_call: TRBJ1-2; cdr3_aa: CASSQGGGRSYGYTF; cdr3_nt: TGTGCCAGCAGCCAAGGGGGGGGAAGGAGCTATGGCTACACCTTC
v_call: TRBV7-9; clone_size: NA; cdr3_length: 13; d_call: TRBD1; j_call: TRBJ1-4; cdr3_aa: CASSMGQGEKLFF; cdr3_nt: TGTGCCAGCAGCATGGGACAGGGGGAAAAACTGTTTTTT
v_call: TRBV10-3; clone_size: NA; cdr3_length: 13; d_call: NA; j_call: TRBJ2-7; cdr3_aa: CAISEFQGYEQYF; cdr3_nt: TGTGCCATCAGTGAGTTTCAGGGTTACGAGCAGTACTTC
v_call: TRBV2; clone_size: NA; cdr3_length: 15; d_call: NA; j_call: TRBJ1-5; cdr3_aa: CASRQNINSNQPQHF; cdr3_nt: TGTGCCAGCAGACAGAACATTAATAGCAATCAGCCCCAGCATTTT
v_call: TRBV6-5; clone_size: NA; cdr3_length: 13; d_call: NA; j_call: TRBJ1-2; cdr3_aa: CASKESPNYGYTF; cdr3_nt: TGTGCCAGCAAAGAGAGCCCTAACTATGGCTACACCTTC
v_call: TRBV27; clone_size: NA; cdr3_length: 13; d_call: TRBD2; j_call: TRBJ2-3; cdr3_aa: CATIGGDTDTQYF; cdr3_nt: TGTGCCACCATCGGGGGGGACACAGATACGCAGTATTTT
v_call: TRBV9; clone_size: NA; cdr3_length: 13; d_call: NA; j_call: TRBJ1-2; cdr3_aa: CASSAHLGYGYTF; cdr3_nt: TGTGCCAGCAGCGCACACCTAGGCTATGGCTACACCTTC
v_call: TRBV7-8; clone_size: NA; cdr3_length: 17; d_call: TRBD1; j_call: TRBJ1-6; cdr3_aa: CASSMTGARSYNSPLHF; cdr3_nt: TGTGCCAGCAGCATGACAGGGGCCCGCTCCTATAATTCACCCCTCCACTTT
v_call: TRBV6-6; clone_size: NA; cdr3_length: 15; d_call: TRBD2; j_call: TRBJ2-5; cdr3_aa: CASSYQRGGSETQYF; cdr3_nt: TGTGCCAGCAGTTATCAGCGGGGGGGCTCAGAGACCCAGTACTTC
v_call: TRBV30; clone_size: once; cdr3_length: 15; d_call: NA; j_call: TRBJ1-1; cdr3_aa: CAWSHRSLRVSEAFF; cdr3_nt: TGTGCCTGGAGTCATCGATCACTGAGGGTTTCTGAAGCTTTCTTT
v_call: TRBV2; clone_size: NA; cdr3_length: 15; d_call: TRBD1; j_call: TRBJ1-5; cdr3_aa: CASSGQGALGQPQHF; cdr3_nt: TGTGCCAGCAGTGGCCAGGGGGCGCTCGGGCAGCCCCAGCATTTT
v_call: TRBV28; clone_size: NA; cdr3_length: 12; d_call: NA; j_call: TRBJ1-1; cdr3_aa: CASSPGWTEAFF; cdr3_nt: TGTGCCAGCAGCCCAGGGTGGACCGAAGCTTTCTTT
v_call: TRBV30; clone_size: NA; cdr3_length: 12; d_call: NA; j_call: TRBJ2-7; cdr3_aa: CAWSYGEYEQYF; cdr3_nt: TGTGCCTGGAGTTACGGAGAGTACGAGCAGTACTTC
v_call: TRBV18; clone_size: few; cdr3_length: 13; d_call: NA; j_call: TRBJ2-7; cdr3_aa: CASSPAGLSEQYF; cdr3_nt: TGTGCCAGCTCACCGGCAGGGCTCTCCGAGCAGTACTTC
v_call: TRBV5-1; clone_size: NA; cdr3_length: 17; d_call: TRBD2; j_call: TRBJ2-1; cdr3_aa: CASSSSSGTRVNNEQFF; cdr3_nt: TGCGCCAGCAGCTCCAGCTCCGGGACTAGAGTCAACAATGAGCAGTTCTTC
v_call: TRBV28; clone_size: once; cdr3_length: 14; d_call: NA; j_call: TRBJ1-1; cdr3_aa: CASSWTEADTEAFF; cdr3_nt: TGTGCCAGCAGTTGGACAGAAGCGGACACTGAAGCTTTCTTT
v_call: TRBV5-1; clone_size: NA; cdr3_length: 17; d_call: NA; j_call: TRBJ2-5; cdr3_aa: CASSSQSGGTGRETQYF; cdr3_nt: TGCGCCAGCAGCTCCCAGTCGGGGGGCACGGGACGAGAGACCCAGTACTTC
v_call: TRBV7-9; clone_size: NA; cdr3_length: 16; d_call: TRBD2; j_call: TRBJ2-5; cdr3_aa: CASSLSSGGIRETQYF; cdr3_nt: TGTGCCAGCAGCTTGTCCAGCGGGGGTATCCGGGAGACCCAGTACTTC
v_call: TRBV18; clone_size: NA; cdr3_length: 14; d_call: NA; j_call: TRBJ2-2; cdr3_aa: CASSPSLNTGELFF; cdr3_nt: TGTGCCAGCTCACCATCGTTGAACACCGGGGAGCTGTTTTTT
v_call: TRBV7-9; clone_size: NA; cdr3_length: 15; d_call: TRBD2; j_call: TRBJ2-5; cdr3_aa: CASSQLSGGGETQYF; cdr3_nt: TGTGCCAGCAGCCAACTCAGCGGGGGCGGAGAGACCCAGTACTTC
v_call: TRBV6-5; clone_size: once; cdr3_length: 12; d_call: NA; j_call: TRBJ1-1; cdr3_aa: CASSYSGRKAFF; cdr3_nt: TGTGCCAGCAGTTACTCGGGCCGGAAAGCTTTCTTT
v_call: TRBV19; clone_size: NA; cdr3_length: 15; d_call: NA; j_call: TRBJ2-7; cdr3_aa: CASSPSTYLSYEQYF; cdr3_nt: TGTGCCAGTAGTCCTTCTACCTACCTCTCCTACGAGCAGTACTTC
v_call: TRBV4-2; clone_size: NA; cdr3_length: 11; d_call: NA; j_call: TRBJ2-1; cdr3_aa: CASRGSNEQFF; cdr3_nt: TGTGCCAGTAGGGGGTCAAATGAGCAGTTCTTC
v_call: TRBV4-2; clone_size: once; cdr3_length: 16; d_call: NA; j_call: TRBJ1-2; cdr3_aa: CASSQPGTAANYGYTF; cdr3_nt: TGTGCCAGCAGCCAACCTGGGACTGCGGCTAACTATGGCTACACCTTC
v_call: TRBV19; clone_size: NA; cdr3_length: 14; d_call: TRBD1; j_call: TRBJ1-2; cdr3_aa: CASSGTGGAYGYTF; cdr3_nt: TGTGCCAGTAGTGGGACAGGGGGCGCGTATGGCTACACCTTC
v_call: TRBV7-9; clone_size: NA; cdr3_length: 13; d_call: NA; j_call: TRBJ1-1; cdr3_aa: CASSLEGEAEAFF; cdr3_nt: TGTGCCAGCAGCTTAGAAGGGGAGGCCGAAGCTTTCTTT
v_call: TRBV27; clone_size: NA; cdr3_length: 15; d_call: NA; j_call: TRBJ2-7; cdr3_aa: CASSLGRKLPYEQYF; cdr3_nt: TGTGCCAGCAGTTTAGGGAGGAAACTACCCTACGAGCAGTACTTC
v_call: TRBV21-1; clone_size: NA; cdr3_length: 18; d_call: NA; j_call: TRBJ1-4; cdr3_aa: CASSKFPETGATNEKLFF; cdr3_nt: TGTGCCAGCAGCAAATTCCCGGAAACAGGGGCGACTAATGAAAAACTGTTTTTT
v_call: TRBV28; clone_size: NA; cdr3_length: 14; d_call: TRBD2; j_call: TRBJ2-7; cdr3_aa: CASRETGGVYEQYF; cdr3_nt: TGTGCCAGCAGGGAGACCGGGGGGGTCTACGAGCAGTACTTC
v_call: TRBV13; clone_size: NA; cdr3_length: 16; d_call: TRBD2; j_call: TRBJ2-2; cdr3_aa: CASSPPPGTSNGELFF; cdr3_nt: TGTGCCAGCAGCCCACCCCCCGGGACTAGCAACGGGGAGCTGTTTTTT
v_call: TRBV23-1; clone_size: NA; cdr3_length: 12; d_call: NA; j_call: TRBJ2-1; cdr3_aa: CASSLPQGPRFF; cdr3_nt: TGCGCCAGCTCCCTACCGCAGGGTCCGAGGTTCTTC
v_call: TRBV11-3; clone_size: NA; cdr3_length: 18; d_call: TRBD1; j_call: TRBJ2-1; cdr3_aa: CASSSDDPDREKYNEQFF; cdr3_nt: TGTGCCAGCAGCTCAGACGATCCCGACAGGGAAAAATACAATGAGCAGTTCTTC
v_call: TRBV19; clone_size: NA; cdr3_length: 15; d_call: TRBD1; j_call: TRBJ1-1; cdr3_aa: CASSTDRGRDTEAFF; cdr3_nt: TGTGCCAGTAGTACGGACAGGGGAAGGGACACTGAAGCTTTCTTT
v_call: TRBV5-1; clone_size: NA; cdr3_length: 13; d_call: NA; j_call: TRBJ2-5; cdr3_aa: CASSSSREETQYF; cdr3_nt: TGCGCCAGCAGCTCTTCCAGGGAAGAGACCCAGTACTTC
v_call: TRBV29-1; clone_size: NA; cdr3_length: 15; d_call: TRBD1; j_call: TRBJ2-7; cdr3_aa: CSVVRDRRFVDEQYF; cdr3_nt: TGCAGCGTTGTGAGGGACAGACGATTTGTGGACGAGCAGTACTTC
v_call: TRBV7-9; clone_size: NA; cdr3_length: 17; d_call: TRBD1; j_call: TRBJ2-1; cdr3_aa: CASSPPPGQETYNEQFF; cdr3_nt: TGTGCCAGCAGCCCCCCGCCGGGACAGGAGACATACAATGAGCAGTTCTTC
v_call: TRBV2; clone_size: NA; cdr3_length: 14; d_call: NA; j_call: TRBJ2-7; cdr3_aa: CASSDESGAREQYF; cdr3_nt: TGTGCCAGCAGTGATGAATCAGGGGCCCGCGAGCAGTACTTC
v_call: TRBV3-1/TRBV3-2; clone_size: NA; cdr3_length: 15; d_call: NA; j_call: TRBJ1-1; cdr3_aa: CASSQVRGFDTEAFF; cdr3_nt: TGTGCCAGCAGCCAAGTTCGGGGTTTCGACACTGAAGCTTTCTTT
v_call: TRBV7-8; clone_size: NA; cdr3_length: 14; d_call: NA; j_call: TRBJ2-1; cdr3_aa: CASSFQADYNEQFF; cdr3_nt: TGTGCCAGCAGCTTTCAGGCAGACTACAATGAGCAGTTCTTC
v_call: TRBV5-4; clone_size: NA; cdr3_length: 16; d_call: NA; j_call: TRBJ1-1; cdr3_aa: CASSLALSAVNTEAFF; cdr3_nt: TGTGCCAGCAGCTTGGCCCTTTCGGCGGTAAACACTGAAGCTTTCTTT
v_call: TRBV12-3/TRBV12-4; clone_size: NA; cdr3_length: 13; d_call: TRBD1; j_call: TRBJ1-2; cdr3_aa: CASSPTGDYGYTF; cdr3_nt: TGTGCCAGCAGCCCGACAGGGGACTATGGCTACACCTTC
v_call: TRBV19; clone_size: NA; cdr3_length: 13; d_call: NA; j_call: TRBJ2-1; cdr3_aa: CASNGGVAYEQFF; cdr3_nt: TGTGCCAGTAATGGCGGGGTAGCATACGAGCAGTTCTTC
v_call: TRBV4-1; clone_size: few; cdr3_length: 16; d_call: NA; j_call: TRBJ1-6; cdr3_aa: CASSGRSQSYNSPLHF; cdr3_nt: TGCGCCAGCAGCGGGAGGTCTCAGTCCTATAATTCACCCCTCCACTTT
v_call: TRBV7-9; clone_size: NA; cdr3_length: 14; d_call: TRBD2; j_call: TRBJ2-7; cdr3_aa: CASSLAGGSYEQYF; cdr3_nt: TGTGCCAGCAGCTTAGCGGGGGGGTCCTACGAGCAGTACTTC
v_call: TRBV18; clone_size: once; cdr3_length: 15; d_call: NA; j_call: TRBJ2-4; cdr3_aa: CASSPPQTEKNIQYF; cdr3_nt: TGTGCCAGCTCACCGCCCCAGACTGAGAAAAACATTCAGTACTTC
v_call: TRBV10-1; clone_size: NA; cdr3_length: 13; d_call: TRBD1; j_call: TRBJ2-1; cdr3_aa: CASNRDRANEQFF; cdr3_nt: TGCGCCAGCAACCGGGACAGGGCTAATGAGCAGTTCTTC
v_call: TRBV13; clone_size: NA; cdr3_length: 13; d_call: NA; j_call: TRBJ1-2; cdr3_aa: CASSSNRDYGYTF; cdr3_nt: TGTGCCAGCAGCTCCAACCGGGACTATGGCTACACCTTC